The present entry profiles one T cell receptor beta chain with its context. The sample is drawn from a study of CD8 T cells in Susac syndrome. Healthy donors constituted the control group, matched for age and sex. Bulk CD8+ and CD4+ cells came from magnetic negative isolation; CD8+ TEMRA by FACS. The RNA, about 0.45 to 1 ug, was put through reverse transcription using random hexamers. TCRdb analysed the immunoSEQ multiplex PCR reads with MiXCR anew, one entry per CDR3 protein. Of about 110,000 distinct CDR3 sequences listed, 90% to 96% are singletons. Trimming took 6 bases from V and 3 from J; bases not matched to a gene: 7. This CDR3 region has 14 residues. CDR1 is SNHLY and CDR2 is FYNNEI in the germline V gene.

The gene calls are TRBV2 and TRBJ1-2; 7 bases match TRBD1. The TCR was taken from a human donor in good health. The sequenced material came from CD4+ T cells from PBMCs. For the CDR3, the DNA is TGTGCCAGCAGCTTACAGGGGATCGACTATGGCTACACCTTC. This translates into CASSLQGIDYGYTF.